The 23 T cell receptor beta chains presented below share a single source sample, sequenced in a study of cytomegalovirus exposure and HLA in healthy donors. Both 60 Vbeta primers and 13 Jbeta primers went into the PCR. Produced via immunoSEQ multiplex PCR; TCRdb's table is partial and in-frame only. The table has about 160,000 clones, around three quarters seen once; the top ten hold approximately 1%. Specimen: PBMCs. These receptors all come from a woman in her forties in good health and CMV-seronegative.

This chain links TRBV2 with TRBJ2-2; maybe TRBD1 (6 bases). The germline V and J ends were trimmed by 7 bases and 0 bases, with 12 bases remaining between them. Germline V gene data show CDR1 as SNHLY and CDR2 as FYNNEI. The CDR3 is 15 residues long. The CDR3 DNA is TGTGCCAGCATGGGGGACACGGCGAACACCGGGGAGCTGTTTTTT. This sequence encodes CASMGDTANTGELFF.

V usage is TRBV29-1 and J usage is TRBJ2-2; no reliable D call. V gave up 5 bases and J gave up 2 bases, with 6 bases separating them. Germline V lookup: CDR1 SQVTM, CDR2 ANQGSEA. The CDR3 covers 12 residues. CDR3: CSVNLNTGELFF. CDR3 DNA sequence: TGCAGCGTTAATTTAAACACCGGGGAGCTGTTTTTT.

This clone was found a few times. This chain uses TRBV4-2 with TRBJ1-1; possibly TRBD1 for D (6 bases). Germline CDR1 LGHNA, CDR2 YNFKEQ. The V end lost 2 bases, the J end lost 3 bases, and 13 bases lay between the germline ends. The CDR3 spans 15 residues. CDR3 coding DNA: TGTGCCAGCAGCCAAATTGGGACAACTTACACTGAAGCTTTCTTT. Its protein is CASSQIGTTYTEAFF.

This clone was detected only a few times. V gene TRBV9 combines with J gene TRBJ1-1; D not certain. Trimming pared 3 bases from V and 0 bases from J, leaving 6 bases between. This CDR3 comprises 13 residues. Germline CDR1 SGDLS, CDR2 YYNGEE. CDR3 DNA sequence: TGTGCCAGCAGCGCAGGTATGAACACTGAAGCTTTCTTT. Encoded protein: CASSAGMNTEAFF.

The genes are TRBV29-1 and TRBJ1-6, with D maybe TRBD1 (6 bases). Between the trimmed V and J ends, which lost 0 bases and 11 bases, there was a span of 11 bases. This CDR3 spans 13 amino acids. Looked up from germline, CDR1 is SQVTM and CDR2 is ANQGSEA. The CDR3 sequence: CSVEDQPGAPLHF. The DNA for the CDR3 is TGCAGCGTTGAAGATCAACCAGGGGCACCCCTCCACTTT.

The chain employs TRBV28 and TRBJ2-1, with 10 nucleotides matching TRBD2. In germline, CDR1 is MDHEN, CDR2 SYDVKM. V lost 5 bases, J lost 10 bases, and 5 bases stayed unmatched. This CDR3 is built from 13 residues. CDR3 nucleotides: TGTGCCAGCAGTGGAGCGGGAGGGCCCGAGCAGTTCTTC. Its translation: CASSGAGGPEQFF.

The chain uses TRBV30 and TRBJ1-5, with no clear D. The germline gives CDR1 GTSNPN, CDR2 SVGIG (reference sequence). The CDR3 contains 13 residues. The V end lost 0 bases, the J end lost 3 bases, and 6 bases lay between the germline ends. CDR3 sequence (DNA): TGTGCCTGGAGTGTGGCCCCCAATCAGCCCCAGCATTTT. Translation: CAWSVAPNQPQHF.

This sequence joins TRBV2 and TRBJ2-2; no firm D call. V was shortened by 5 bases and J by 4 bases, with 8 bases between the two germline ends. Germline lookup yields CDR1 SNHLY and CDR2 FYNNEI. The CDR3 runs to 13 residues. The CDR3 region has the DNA TGTGCCAGCAGTCTATCGAGCACCGGGGAGCTGTTTTTT. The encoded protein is CASSLSSTGELFF. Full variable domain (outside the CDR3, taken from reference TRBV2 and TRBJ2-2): EPEVTQTPSHQVTQMGQEVILRCVPISNHLYFYWYRQILGQKVEFLVSFYNNEISEKSEIFDDQFSVERPDGSNFTLKIRSTKLEDSAMYFCASSLSSTGELFFGEGSRLTVL.

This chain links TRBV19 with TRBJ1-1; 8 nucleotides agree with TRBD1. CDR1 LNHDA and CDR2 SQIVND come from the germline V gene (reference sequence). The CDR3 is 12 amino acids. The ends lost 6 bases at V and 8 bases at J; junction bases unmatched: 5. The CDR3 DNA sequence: TGTGCCAGTAGACTGGACAGGGCAGAAGCTTTCTTT. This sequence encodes CASRLDRAEAFF. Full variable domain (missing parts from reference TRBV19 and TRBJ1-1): DGGITQSPKYLFRKEGQNVTLSCEQNLNHDAMYWYRQDPGQGLRLIYYSQIVNDFQKGDIAEGYSVSREKKESFPLTVTSAQKNPTAFYLCASRLDRAEAFFGQGTRLTVV.

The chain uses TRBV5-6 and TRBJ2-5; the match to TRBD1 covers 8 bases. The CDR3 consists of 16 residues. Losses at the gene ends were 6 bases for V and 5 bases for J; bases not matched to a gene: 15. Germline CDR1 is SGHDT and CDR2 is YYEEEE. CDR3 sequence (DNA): TGTGCCAGCACCCATGACCCCGGGACAGGTCAGGAGACCCAGTACTTC. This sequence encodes CASTHDPGTGQETQYF.

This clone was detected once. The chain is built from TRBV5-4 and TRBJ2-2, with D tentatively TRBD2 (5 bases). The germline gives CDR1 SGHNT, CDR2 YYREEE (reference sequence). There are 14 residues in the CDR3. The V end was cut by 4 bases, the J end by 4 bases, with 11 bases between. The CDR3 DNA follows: TGTGCCAGCAGCAGGGAACGGGGCACCGGGGAGCTGTTTTTT. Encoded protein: CASSRERGTGELFF.

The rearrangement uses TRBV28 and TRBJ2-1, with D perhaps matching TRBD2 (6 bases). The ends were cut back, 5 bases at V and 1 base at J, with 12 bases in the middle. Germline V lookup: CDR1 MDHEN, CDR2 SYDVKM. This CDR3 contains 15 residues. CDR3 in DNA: TGTGCCAGCAGTCGGGACGGACTATCCTACAATGAGCAGTTCTTC. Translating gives CASSRDGLSYNEQFF.

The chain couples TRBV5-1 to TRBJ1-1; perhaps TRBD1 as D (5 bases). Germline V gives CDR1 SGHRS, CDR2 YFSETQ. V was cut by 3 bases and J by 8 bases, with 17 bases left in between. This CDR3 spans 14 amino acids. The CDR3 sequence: CASSSSPAGWEAFF. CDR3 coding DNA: TGCGCCAGCAGCTCCTCCCCAGCAGGGTGGGAAGCTTTCTTT.

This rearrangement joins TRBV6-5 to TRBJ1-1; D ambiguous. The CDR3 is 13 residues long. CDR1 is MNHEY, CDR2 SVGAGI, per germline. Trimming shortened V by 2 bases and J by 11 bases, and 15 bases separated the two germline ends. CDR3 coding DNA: TGTGCCAGCAGTTACGACGGAGGGAGTGAGGCTTTCTTT. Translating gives CASSYDGGSEAFF.

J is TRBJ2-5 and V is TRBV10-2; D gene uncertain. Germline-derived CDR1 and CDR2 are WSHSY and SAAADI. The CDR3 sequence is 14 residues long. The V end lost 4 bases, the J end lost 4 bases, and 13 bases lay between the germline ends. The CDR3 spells CASSVSTPGETQYF. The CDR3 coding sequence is TGCGCCAGCAGTGTGTCCACCCCAGGAGAGACCCAGTACTTC.

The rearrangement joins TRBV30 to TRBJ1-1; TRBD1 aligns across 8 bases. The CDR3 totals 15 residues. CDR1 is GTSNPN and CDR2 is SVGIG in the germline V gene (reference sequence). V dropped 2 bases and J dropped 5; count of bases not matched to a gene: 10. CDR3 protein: CAWSIPGQGVTEAFF. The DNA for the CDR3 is TGTGCCTGGAGTATTCCCGGACAGGGCGTTACTGAAGCTTTCTTT.

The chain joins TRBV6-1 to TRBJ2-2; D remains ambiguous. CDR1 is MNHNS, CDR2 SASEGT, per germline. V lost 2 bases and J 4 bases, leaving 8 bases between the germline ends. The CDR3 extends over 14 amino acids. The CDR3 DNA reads TGTGCCAGCAGTGAAATGGGCCCCACCGGGGAGCTGTTTTTT. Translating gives CASSEMGPTGELFF.

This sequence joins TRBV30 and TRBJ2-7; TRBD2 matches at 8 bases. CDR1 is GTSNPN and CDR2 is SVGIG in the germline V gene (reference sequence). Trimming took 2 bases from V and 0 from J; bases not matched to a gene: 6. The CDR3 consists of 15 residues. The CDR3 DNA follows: TGTGCCTGGAGTAGGGCGACTAGCGACTCCTACGAGCAGTACTTC. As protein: CAWSRATSDSYEQYF.

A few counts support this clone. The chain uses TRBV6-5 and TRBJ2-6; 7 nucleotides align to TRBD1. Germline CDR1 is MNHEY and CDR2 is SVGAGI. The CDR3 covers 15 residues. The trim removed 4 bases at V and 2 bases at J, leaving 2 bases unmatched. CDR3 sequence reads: CASSFGTAGANVLTF. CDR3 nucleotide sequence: TGTGCCAGCAGTTTTGGGACAGCTGGGGCCAACGTCCTGACTTTC.

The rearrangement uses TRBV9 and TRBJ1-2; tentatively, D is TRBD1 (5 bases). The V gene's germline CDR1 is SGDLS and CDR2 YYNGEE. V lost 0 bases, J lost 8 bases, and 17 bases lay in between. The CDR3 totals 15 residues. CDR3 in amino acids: CASSVASRGGSGYTF. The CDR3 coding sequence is TGTGCCAGCAGCGTAGCTTCCCGTGGGGGGAGCGGCTACACCTTC.

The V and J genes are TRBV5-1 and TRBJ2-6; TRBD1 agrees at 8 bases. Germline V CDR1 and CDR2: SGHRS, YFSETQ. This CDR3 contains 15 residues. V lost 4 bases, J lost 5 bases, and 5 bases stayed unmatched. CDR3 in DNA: TGCGCCAGCAGCCCAGGGGGCGAGTGGGCCAACGTCCTGACTTTC. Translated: CASSPGGEWANVLTF.

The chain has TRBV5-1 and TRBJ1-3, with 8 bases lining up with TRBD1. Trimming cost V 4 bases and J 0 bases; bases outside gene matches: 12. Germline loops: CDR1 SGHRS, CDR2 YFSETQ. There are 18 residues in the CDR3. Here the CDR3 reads CASSQGQVGSPSGNTIYF. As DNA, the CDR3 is TGCGCCAGCAGCCAGGGACAGGTTGGGTCCCCCTCTGGAAACACCATATATTTT.

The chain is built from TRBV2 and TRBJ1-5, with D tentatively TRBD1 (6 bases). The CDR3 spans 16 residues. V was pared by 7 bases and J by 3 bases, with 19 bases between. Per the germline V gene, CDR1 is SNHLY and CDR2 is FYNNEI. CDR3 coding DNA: TGTGCCAGCAACAAGGACCCGGGACAATTCAATCAGCCCCAGCATTTT. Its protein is CASNKDPGQFNQPQHF.